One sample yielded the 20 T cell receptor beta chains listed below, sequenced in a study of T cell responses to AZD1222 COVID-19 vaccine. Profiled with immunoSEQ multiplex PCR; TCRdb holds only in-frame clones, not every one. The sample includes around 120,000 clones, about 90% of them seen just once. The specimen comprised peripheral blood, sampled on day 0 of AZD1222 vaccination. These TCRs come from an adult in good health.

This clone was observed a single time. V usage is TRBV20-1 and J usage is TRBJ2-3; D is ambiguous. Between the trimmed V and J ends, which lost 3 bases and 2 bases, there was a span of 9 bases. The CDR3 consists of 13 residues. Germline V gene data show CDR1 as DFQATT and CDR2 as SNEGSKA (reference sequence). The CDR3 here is CSASQPPTDTQYF. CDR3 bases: TGCAGTGCTAGTCAACCCCCCACAGATACGCAGTATTTT.

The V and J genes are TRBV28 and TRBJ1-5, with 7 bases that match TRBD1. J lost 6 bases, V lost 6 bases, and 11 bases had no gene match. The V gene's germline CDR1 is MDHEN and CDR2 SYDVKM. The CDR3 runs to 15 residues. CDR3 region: CASSWGDRVVQPQHF. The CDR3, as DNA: TGTGCCAGCAGCTGGGGAGACAGGGTAGTTCAGCCCCAGCATTTT.

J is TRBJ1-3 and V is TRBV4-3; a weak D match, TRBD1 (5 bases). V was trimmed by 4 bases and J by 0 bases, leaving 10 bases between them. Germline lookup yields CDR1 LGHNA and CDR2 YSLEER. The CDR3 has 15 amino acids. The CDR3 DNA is TGCGCCAGCAGCCCGGACACCTCCTCTGGAAACACCATATATTTT. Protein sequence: CASSPDTSSGNTIYF.

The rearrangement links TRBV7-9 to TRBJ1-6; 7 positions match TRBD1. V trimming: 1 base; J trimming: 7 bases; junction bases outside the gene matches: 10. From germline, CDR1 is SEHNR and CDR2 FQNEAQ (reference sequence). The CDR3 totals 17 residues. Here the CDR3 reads CASSLGPLNRGNSPLHF. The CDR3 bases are TGTGCCAGCAGCTTAGGACCACTTAACAGGGGCAATTCACCCCTCCACTTT.

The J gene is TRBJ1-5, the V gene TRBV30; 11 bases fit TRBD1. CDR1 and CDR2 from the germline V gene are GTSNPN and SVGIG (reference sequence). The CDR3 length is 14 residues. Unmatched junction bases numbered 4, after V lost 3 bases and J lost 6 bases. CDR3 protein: CAWSGQGAAQPQHF. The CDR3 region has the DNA TGTGCCTGGAGCGGACAGGGGGCTGCTCAGCCCCAGCATTTT.

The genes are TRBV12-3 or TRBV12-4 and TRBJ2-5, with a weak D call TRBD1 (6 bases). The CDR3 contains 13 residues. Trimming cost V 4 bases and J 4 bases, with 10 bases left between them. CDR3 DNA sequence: TGTGCCAGCAGTTCCGGACAGAGAGAGACCCAGTACTTC. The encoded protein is CASSSGQRETQYF.

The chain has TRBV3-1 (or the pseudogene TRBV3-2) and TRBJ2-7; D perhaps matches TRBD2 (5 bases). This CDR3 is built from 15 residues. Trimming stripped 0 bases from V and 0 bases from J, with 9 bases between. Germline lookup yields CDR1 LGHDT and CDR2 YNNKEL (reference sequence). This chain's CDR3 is CASSQDRGSSYEQYF. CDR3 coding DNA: TGTGCCAGCAGCCAAGATCGGGGATCCTCCTACGAGCAGTACTTC.

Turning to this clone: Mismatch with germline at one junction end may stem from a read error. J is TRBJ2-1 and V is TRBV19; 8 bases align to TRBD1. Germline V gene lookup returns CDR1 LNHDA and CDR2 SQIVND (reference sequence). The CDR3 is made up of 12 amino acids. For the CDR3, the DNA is TGTGCCAGTAGTATTACGGACAGGGTCGTGGTCTTC. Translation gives CASSITDRVVVF.

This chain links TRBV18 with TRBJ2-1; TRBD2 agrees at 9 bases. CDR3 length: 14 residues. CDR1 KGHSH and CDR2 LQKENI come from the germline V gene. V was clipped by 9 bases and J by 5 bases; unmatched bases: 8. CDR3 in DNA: TGTGCCAGTACTATAGCGGGAGCTAACAATGAGCAGTTCTTC. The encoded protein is CASTIAGANNEQFF.

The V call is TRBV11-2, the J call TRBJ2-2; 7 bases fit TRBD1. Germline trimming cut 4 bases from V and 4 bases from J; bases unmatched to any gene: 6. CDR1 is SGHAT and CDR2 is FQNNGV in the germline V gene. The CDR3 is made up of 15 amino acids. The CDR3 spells CASSSTGVATGELFF. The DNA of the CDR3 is TGTGCCAGCAGCTCCACAGGGGTGGCCACCGGGGAGCTGTTTTTT.

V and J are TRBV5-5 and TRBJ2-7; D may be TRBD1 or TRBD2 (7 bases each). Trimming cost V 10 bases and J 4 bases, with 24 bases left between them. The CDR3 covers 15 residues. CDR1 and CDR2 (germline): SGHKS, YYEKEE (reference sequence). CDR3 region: CAPRGGPRGVYEQYF. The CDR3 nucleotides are TGTGCCCCCAGGGGGGGGCCCCGAGGCGTATACGAGCAGTACTTC.

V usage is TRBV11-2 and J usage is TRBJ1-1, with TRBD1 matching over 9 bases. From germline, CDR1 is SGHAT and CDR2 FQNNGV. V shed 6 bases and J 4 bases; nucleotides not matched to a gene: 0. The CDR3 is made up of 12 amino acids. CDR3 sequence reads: CASRTGGTEAFF. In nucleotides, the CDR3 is TGTGCCAGCAGGACAGGGGGCACTGAAGCTTTCTTT.

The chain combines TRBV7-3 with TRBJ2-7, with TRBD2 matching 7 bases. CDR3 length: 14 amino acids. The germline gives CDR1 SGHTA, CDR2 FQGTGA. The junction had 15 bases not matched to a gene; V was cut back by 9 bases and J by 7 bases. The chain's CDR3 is CASAGAGEFQEQYF. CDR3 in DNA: TGTGCCAGTGCCGGGGCGGGAGAATTCCAGGAGCAGTACTTC.

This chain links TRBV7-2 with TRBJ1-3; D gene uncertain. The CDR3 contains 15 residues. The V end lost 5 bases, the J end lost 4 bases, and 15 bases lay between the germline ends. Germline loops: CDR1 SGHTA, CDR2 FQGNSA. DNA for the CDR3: TGTGCCAGCAGCAAAAGGGAGAGTGGCGGAAACACCATATATTTT. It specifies CASSKRESGGNTIYF.

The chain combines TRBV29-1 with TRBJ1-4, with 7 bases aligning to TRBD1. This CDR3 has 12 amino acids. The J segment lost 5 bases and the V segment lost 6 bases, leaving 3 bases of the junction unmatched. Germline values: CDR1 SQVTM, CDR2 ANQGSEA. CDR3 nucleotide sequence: TGCAGCGTCCCACAGGGGAATGAAAAACTGTTTTTT. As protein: CSVPQGNEKLFF.

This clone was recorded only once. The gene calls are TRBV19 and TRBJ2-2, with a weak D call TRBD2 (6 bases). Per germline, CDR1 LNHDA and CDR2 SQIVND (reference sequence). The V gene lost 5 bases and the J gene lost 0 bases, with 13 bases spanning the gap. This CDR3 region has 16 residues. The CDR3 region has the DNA TGTGCCAGTAGTGTCCGTAGCGGCGCGAACACCGGGGAGCTGTTTTTT. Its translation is CASSVRSGANTGELFF.

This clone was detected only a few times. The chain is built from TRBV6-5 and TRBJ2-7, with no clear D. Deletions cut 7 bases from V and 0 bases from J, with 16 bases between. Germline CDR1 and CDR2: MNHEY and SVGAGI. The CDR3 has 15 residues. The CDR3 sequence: CASKRDLKPSYEQYF. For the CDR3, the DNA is TGTGCCAGCAAGCGAGATCTCAAGCCCTCCTACGAGCAGTACTTC.

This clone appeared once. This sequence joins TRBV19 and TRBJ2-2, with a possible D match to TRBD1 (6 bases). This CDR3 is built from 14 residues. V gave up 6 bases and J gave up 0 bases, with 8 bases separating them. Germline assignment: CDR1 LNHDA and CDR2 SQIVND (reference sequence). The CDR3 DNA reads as TGTGCCAGTAGCCGGGACACGAACACCGGGGAGCTGTTTTTT. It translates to CASSRDTNTGELFF.

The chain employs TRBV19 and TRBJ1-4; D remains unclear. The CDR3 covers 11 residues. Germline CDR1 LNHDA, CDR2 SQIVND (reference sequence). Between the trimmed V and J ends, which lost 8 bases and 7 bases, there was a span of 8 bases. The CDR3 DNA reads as TGTGCCAGTGCCTACAGTGAAAAACTGTTTTTT. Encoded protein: CASAYSEKLFF.

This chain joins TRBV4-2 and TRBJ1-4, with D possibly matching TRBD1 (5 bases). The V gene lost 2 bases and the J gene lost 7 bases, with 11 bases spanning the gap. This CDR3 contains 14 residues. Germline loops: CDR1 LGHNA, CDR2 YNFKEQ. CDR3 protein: CASSQKGMVEKLFF. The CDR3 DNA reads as TGTGCCAGCAGCCAAAAGGGGATGGTTGAAAAACTGTTTTTT.